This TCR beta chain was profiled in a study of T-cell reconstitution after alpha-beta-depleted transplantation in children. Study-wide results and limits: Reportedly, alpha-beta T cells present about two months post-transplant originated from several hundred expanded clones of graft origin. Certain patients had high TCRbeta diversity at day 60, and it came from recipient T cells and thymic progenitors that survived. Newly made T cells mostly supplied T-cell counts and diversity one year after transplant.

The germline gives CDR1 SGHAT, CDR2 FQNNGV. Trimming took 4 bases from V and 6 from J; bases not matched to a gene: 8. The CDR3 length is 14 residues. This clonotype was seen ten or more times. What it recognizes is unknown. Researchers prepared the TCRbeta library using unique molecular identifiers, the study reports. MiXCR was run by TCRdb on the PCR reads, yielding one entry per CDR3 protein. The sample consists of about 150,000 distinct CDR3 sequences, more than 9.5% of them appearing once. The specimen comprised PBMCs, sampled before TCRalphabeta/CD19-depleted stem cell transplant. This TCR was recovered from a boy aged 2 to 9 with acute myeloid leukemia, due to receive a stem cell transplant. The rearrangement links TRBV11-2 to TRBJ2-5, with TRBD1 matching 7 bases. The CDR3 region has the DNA TGTGCCAGCAGCTCCCCCAGGGGGATGCAGACCCAGTACTTC. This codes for CASSSPRGMQTQYF.